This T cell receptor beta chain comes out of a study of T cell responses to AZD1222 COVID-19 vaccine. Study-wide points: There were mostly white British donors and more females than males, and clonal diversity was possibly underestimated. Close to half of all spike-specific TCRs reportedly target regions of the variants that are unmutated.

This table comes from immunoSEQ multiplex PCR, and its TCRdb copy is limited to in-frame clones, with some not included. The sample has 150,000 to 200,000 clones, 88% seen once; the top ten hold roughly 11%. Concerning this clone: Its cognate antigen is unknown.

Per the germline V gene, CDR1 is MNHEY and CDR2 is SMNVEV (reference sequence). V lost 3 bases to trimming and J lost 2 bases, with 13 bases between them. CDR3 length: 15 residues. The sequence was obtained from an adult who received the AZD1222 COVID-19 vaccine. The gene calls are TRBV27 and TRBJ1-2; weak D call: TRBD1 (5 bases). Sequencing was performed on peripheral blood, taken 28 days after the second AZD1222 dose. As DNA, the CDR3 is TGTGCCAGCAGTTTCATCGGGACGGCAAACTATGGCTACACCTTC. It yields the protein CASSFIGTANYGYTF.